This is a list of T cell receptor beta chains from one sample in a study of response to subunit inactivated influenza vaccine. TCRdb re-called the RT-PCR reads with MiXCR, one entry per CDR3 protein. The table shows about 780,000 distinct CDR3 sequences, with around a sixth occurring only once. The input for sequencing was PBMCs from blood, taken about 5 days after vaccination. The receptors were sampled from a middle-aged man who received an inactivated influenza vaccine. The CDR3 runs from the conserved cysteine through the conserved F or W. A D gene is named only where the DNA matches it firmly. Clone size, where shown, is once, few, many, or a class for clones that have expanded.

CDR3 protein,CDR3 DNA,V gene,J gene,clone size,D gene
CACRGTPTNYGYTF,TGTGCCTGCCGTGGAACACCAACTAACTATGGCTACACCTTC,TRBV7-2,TRBJ1-2,many,NA
CASSLDGQGREQYF,TGTGCCAGCAGCTTGGACGGACAGGGCCGCGAGCAGTACTTC,TRBV5-6,TRBJ2-7,few,TRBD1
CASSRPGTGSSYEQYF,TGTGCCAGCAGCCGTCCTGGAACAGGGAGCTCCTACGAGCAGTACTTC,TRBV7-2,TRBJ2-7,NA,NA
CASSLGGAISGELFF,TGTGCCAGCAGCTTAGGGGGCGCTATTTCCGGGGAGCTGTTTTTT,TRBV5-6,TRBJ2-2,few,TRBD1
CASSYSGQSNTEAFF,TGTGCCAGCAGTTACTCAGGGCAGTCGAACACTGAAGCTTTCTTT,TRBV6-5,TRBJ1-1,NA,NA
CSARDIKETDEKLFF,TGCAGTGCTAGAGACATCAAGGAGACGGATGAAAAACTGTTTTTT,TRBV20-1,TRBJ1-4,many,NA
CASSESLAVMNTEAFF,TGCGCCAGCAGTGAGTCTTTGGCGGTCATGAACACTGAAGCTTTCTTT,TRBV10-2,TRBJ1-1,few,NA
CASSLKGEYEQYF,TGCGCCAGCAGCTTAAAAGGGGAATACGAGCAGTACTTC,TRBV5-1,TRBJ2-7,NA,NA
CATSDPGLAGTWQFF,TGTGCCACCAGCGACCCGGGACTAGCGGGAACATGGCAGTTCTTC,TRBV15,TRBJ2-1,few,TRBD2
CASSTRMQFF,TGTGCCAGCAGTACCCGAATGCAGTTCTTC,TRBV28,TRBJ2-1,NA,NA
CAISESPGSNEKLFF,TGTGCCATCAGTGAGTCGCCAGGATCTAATGAAAAACTGTTTTTT,TRBV10-3,TRBJ1-4,few,NA
CATSDRTRRAFF,TGTGCCACCAGTGATCGGACAAGAAGGGCTTTCTTT,TRBV24-1,TRBJ1-1,NA,NA
CASSYLGADNEQFF,TGTGCCAGCAGTTACTTGGGTGCGGACAATGAGCAGTTCTTC,TRBV6-2/TRBV6-3,TRBJ2-1,NA,NA
CASSRPGLAGVSSYNEQFF,TGTGCCAGCAGCCGACCGGGACTAGCGGGAGTTAGCTCCTACAATGAGCAGTTCTTC,TRBV4-2,TRBJ2-1,NA,TRBD2
CATSDSWKVNTGELFF,TGTGCCACCAGTGATTCATGGAAGGTGAACACCGGGGAGCTGTTTTTT,TRBV24-1,TRBJ2-2,NA,NA
CASSYTPTTHWDTEAFF,TGTGCCAGCAGTTATACCCCAACGACGCATTGGGACACTGAAGCTTTCTTT,TRBV6-2/TRBV6-3,TRBJ1-1,NA,NA
CASSLSPPAPLHF,TGTGCCAGCAGCTTATCTCCCCCGGCACCCCTCCACTTT,TRBV7-2,TRBJ1-6,few,NA
CASSVFVGRQGGLGDEQFF,TGTGCCAGCAGCGTTTTTGTGGGGAGACAGGGGGGCCTTGGGGATGAGCAGTTCTTC,TRBV9,TRBJ2-1,few,TRBD1
CASSTSPTYSYEQYF,TGTGCCAGCAGTACAAGCCCCACATACTCCTACGAGCAGTACTTC,TRBV12-3/TRBV12-4,TRBJ2-7,few,NA
CASSKASFNEQFF,TGTGCCAGCAGCAAGGCGTCGTTCAATGAGCAGTTCTTC,TRBV6-2/TRBV6-3,TRBJ2-1,few,NA
CASTASRGSGRAGELFF,TGTGCCAGCACCGCAAGTCGGGGTAGCGGGAGGGCCGGGGAGCTGTTTTTT,TRBV12-3/TRBV12-4,TRBJ2-2,few,TRBD2
CASSLPETNYGYTF,TGTGCCAGCAGCTTGCCAGAAACTAACTATGGCTACACCTTC,TRBV7-2,TRBJ1-2,few,NA
CARDGARITDTQYF,TGTGCCAGGGACGGGGCGCGTATAACAGATACGCAGTATTTT,TRBV21-1,TRBJ2-3,NA,NA
CAWSVLVSGAGELFF,TGTGCCTGGAGTGTACTGGTTAGCGGCGCCGGGGAGCTGTTTTTT,TRBV30,TRBJ2-2,NA,NA
CSARGTSGRLYNVQFF,TGCAGTGCTAGAGGGACTAGCGGGAGGCTGTACAATGTGCAGTTCTTC,TRBV20-1,TRBJ2-1,NA,TRBD2
CAIRAEIGDTLYF,TGTGCCATCAGGGCGGAGATAGGAGATACGCTGTATTTT,TRBV10-3,TRBJ2-3,NA,NA
CASSLSPEGEKLFF,TGCGCCAGCAGCTTGTCTCCTGAGGGTGAAAAACTGTTTTTT,TRBV5-1,TRBJ1-4,many,NA
CSHSEISYNEQFF,TGCAGCCACTCAGAAATCTCCTACAATGAGCAGTTCTTC,TRBV29-1,TRBJ2-1,NA,NA
CASSLRAGGPYSKVKNIQYF,TGTGCCAGCAGCCTCCGGGCGGGGGGTCCATACTCGAAGGTCAAAAACATTCAGTACTTC,TRBV11-1,TRBJ2-4,few,TRBD2
CASSQQTGWEAFF,TGCGCCAGCAGCCAACAGACAGGGTGGGAAGCTTTCTTT,TRBV4-3,TRBJ1-1,few,TRBD1
CASSQTGGYGYTF,TGCGCCAGCAGCCAGACAGGGGGCTATGGCTACACCTTC,TRBV4-3,TRBJ1-2,NA,TRBD1
CASSSQGAGTGELFF,TGTGCTAGCAGCTCCCAGGGGGCGGGAACCGGGGAGCTGTTTTTT,TRBV7-7,TRBJ2-2,NA,TRBD1
CSALLAGGDNEQFF,TGCAGCGCACTACTAGCGGGAGGGGACAATGAGCAGTTCTTC,TRBV29-1,TRBJ2-1,NA,TRBD2
CASSRKPNTEAFF,TGTGCCAGCAGTAGAAAACCGAACACTGAAGCTTTCTTT,TRBV12-3/TRBV12-4,TRBJ1-1,NA,NA
CASSLVPAGMDTEAFF,TGCGCCAGCAGCTTGGTTCCGGCAGGGATGGACACTGAAGCTTTCTTT,TRBV5-1,TRBJ1-1,NA,NA
CASSALETQYF,TGTGCCAGCAGTGCTTTGGAGACCCAGTACTTC,TRBV6-1,TRBJ2-5,many,NA
CASSLAGDLTDTQYF,TGCGCCAGCAGCTTGGCTGGGGACCTCACAGATACGCAGTATTTT,TRBV5-1,TRBJ2-3,few,NA
CASSVYGPETQYF,TGTGCCAGCAGCGTATACGGGCCTGAGACCCAGTACTTC,TRBV14,TRBJ2-5,NA,NA
CASSRPGPVYEQYF,TGTGCCAGCAGTAGACCGGGACCTGTCTACGAGCAGTACTTC,TRBV6-1,TRBJ2-7,NA,NA
CAISRAGGPGSDNEQFF,TGTGCCATCAGTCGTGCGGGAGGGCCGGGTAGCGACAATGAGCAGTTCTTC,TRBV10-3,TRBJ2-1,few,TRBD2
CASSAPTSGAIQFF,TGTGCCAGCAGCGCACCTACTAGCGGGGCGATACAGTTCTTC,TRBV9,TRBJ2-1,NA,TRBD2
CASSSYRGGYTF,TGTGCCAGCAGCTCTTACAGGGGTGGCTACACCTTC,TRBV7-2,TRBJ1-2,few,TRBD1
CASSLGPRGRELRETQYF,TGTGCCAGCAGCTTAGGACCTCGGGGGCGGGAGCTGAGAGAGACCCAGTACTTC,TRBV11-2,TRBJ2-5,NA,NA